What follows are 27 T cell receptor beta chains derived from one specimen sequenced in a study of T cell repertoires in cytomegalovirus infection. What these receptors recognize is not known. Via MiXCR, TCRdb re-called the reads, giving one row per CDR3 protein. Altogether some 940,000 distinct CDR3 sequences are present, roughly 30% being singletons, with the ten largest covering 13%. The source material was cultured CD8+ T cells from PBMCs, sampled from culture after CMV antigen stimulation. These receptors originate from a human donor in good health (CMV status not recorded). Some clones in this sample may be carry-over from other donors' samples.

This clonotype is a singleton in its sample. The germline gene is not matched at one end of the junction; a read error may be the cause. V is TRBV5-6 and J is TRBJ2-1, with a possible D match to TRBD2 (5 bases). CDR3 length: 14 amino acids. The germline gives CDR1 SGHDT, CDR2 YYEEEE. The CDR3 spells CAGSLAAGDNEQFF. The CDR3 coding sequence is TGTGCCGGCAGCTTGGCCGCGGGTGACAATGAGCAGTTCTTC.

V and J are TRBV7-6 and TRBJ2-3, with D tentatively TRBD1 (6 bases). Trimming took off 5 bases at V and 1 base at J, with 16 bases between the two ends. The CDR3 has 16 amino acids. Germline V gene data show CDR1 as SGHVS and CDR2 as FNYEAQ. The CDR3 coding sequence is TGTGCCAGCAGCCTCCCCCAGGGGATGGGCACAGATACGCAGTATTTT. Amino acids: CASSLPQGMGTDTQYF.

Concerning this clonotype itself: One end of the junction fails to match germline, which may point to a read error. V and J are TRBV7-7 and TRBJ2-3; no firm D call. The CDR3 covers 15 residues. Per germline, CDR1 SSHAT and CDR2 FNYEAQ (reference sequence). The chain's CDR3 is CASSLGSSSTDTQYF. The CDR3 DNA reads as TGTGCTAGCAGCTTAGGATCGAGCAGCACAGATACGCAGTATTTT.

Notes on this clonotype: An end of the junction does not agree with germline; a read error may underlie this. The V gene is TRBV11-2, the J gene TRBJ2-4, with D tentatively TRBD2 (5 bases). Germline lookup yields CDR1 SGHAT and CDR2 FQNNGV. The CDR3 has 13 amino acids. The CDR3 protein is CTSSLEGTYIQYF. CDR3 DNA: TGTACCAGCAGCTTAGAGGGCACATACATTCAGTACTTC.

A few counts support this clonotype. This rearrangement joins TRBV6-6 to TRBJ2-1; unclear D gene. This CDR3 contains 12 residues. V was pared by 10 bases and J by 7 bases, with 14 bases between. Germline lookup yields CDR1 MNHNY and CDR2 SVGAGI (reference sequence). The CDR3 reads CAILRAWNEQFF. The DNA for the CDR3 is TGTGCCATCCTCCGGGCTTGGAATGAGCAGTTCTTC.

This clonotype was seen more than once but under ten times. This chain uses TRBV7-9 with TRBJ2-3, with 11 positions matching TRBD2. CDR1 and CDR2 from the germline V gene are SEHNR and FQNEAQ (reference sequence). This CDR3 contains 17 residues. The V segment lost 6 bases and the J segment 2 bases; nucleotides outside the gene matches: 10. CDR3 loop: CASRTRGLADITDTQYF. Written as DNA, the CDR3 is TGTGCCAGCAGAACACGGGGACTAGCGGACATCACAGATACGCAGTATTTT.

Notes on this clonotype: This may arise from a read error, as a much more abundant clone is one base away. The rearrangement links TRBV28 to TRBJ2-3, with 9 bases matching TRBD1. From germline, CDR1 is MDHEN and CDR2 SYDVKM. Trimming at V came to 1 base and at J to 5 bases, leaving 7 bases not matched to a gene. This CDR3 is built from 16 residues. The CDR3, as DNA: TGTGCCAGCAGTTTATCGGGGACAGGGTGGGGAGATACGCAGTATTTT. Protein sequence: CASSLSGTGWGDTQYF. Using reference TRBV28 and TRBJ2-3 for the parts outside the CDR3, the full variable domain is DVKVTQSSRYLVKRTGEKVFLECVQDMDHENMFWYRQDPGLGLRLIYFSYDVKMKEKGDIPEGYSVSREKKERFSLILESASTNQTSMYLCASSLSGTGWGDTQYFGPGTRLTVL.

This clonotype was detected many times. This chain uses TRBV19 with TRBJ1-1; no clear D. CDR3 length: 13 residues. The ends were cut back, 7 bases at V and 1 base at J, with 10 bases in the middle. Germline V CDR1 and CDR2: LNHDA, SQIVND (reference sequence). In DNA form, the CDR3 reads TGTGCCAGTACCCCGGGCGGGAACACTGAAGCTTTCTTT. Its translation is CASTPGGNTEAFF.

About this clonotype itself: This sequence may be a read error, since a much larger clone differs from it by one base. The rearrangement uses TRBV11-1 and TRBJ2-1; possibly TRBD1 for D (6 bases). This CDR3 comprises 15 residues. V was clipped by 5 bases and J by 11 bases, with 22 bases between them. Germline V CDR1 and CDR2: SGHAT, FQDESV (reference sequence). DNA of the CDR3: TGTGCCAGCAGCCTCTCCAGGGGCACTCGGGATAAGCAGTTCTTC. Amino acid sequence: CASSLSRGTRDKQFF.

This clonotype was detected only a few times. J is TRBJ2-5 and V is TRBV28; D unresolved. V lost 7 bases to trimming and J lost 2 bases, with 11 bases between them. The CDR3 totals 13 residues. CDR1 and CDR2 (germline): MDHEN, SYDVKM. The CDR3 DNA is TGTGCCAGCACCCCCGTGTTACAAGAGACCCAGTACTTC. Translated, it gives CASTPVLQETQYF.

This sequence joins TRBV20-1 and TRBJ2-3; TRBD2 is a possible D gene (5 bases). Between the trimmed V and J ends, which lost 4 bases and 2 bases, there was a span of 10 bases. This CDR3 has 13 residues. Germline loops: CDR1 DFQATT, CDR2 SNEGSKA (reference sequence). The CDR3 DNA sequence: TGCAGTGCTAACGGGCGGGTCACAGATACGCAGTATTTT. Translating it yields CSANGRVTDTQYF.

The chain has TRBV4-1 and TRBJ1-1; 11 bases line up with TRBD1. V shed 0 bases, J shed 6 bases, and the junction held 9 bases outside the gene matches. There are 17 residues in the CDR3. Germline lookup yields CDR1 MGHRA and CDR2 YSYEKL. CDR3 sequence (DNA): TGCGCCAGCAGCCAAGAGGGACAGGGGGTGTTTGGGGCTGAAGCTTTCTTT. Translating it yields CASSQEGQGVFGAEAFF.

This clonotype was observed a few times. This chain links TRBV7-6 with TRBJ2-7; 8 bases line up with TRBD2. Germline values: CDR1 SGHVS, CDR2 FNYEAQ. Unmatched junction bases numbered 9, after V lost 5 bases and J lost 3 bases. The CDR3 spans 15 residues. CDR3 sequence: CASSPPGGSFYEQYF. DNA of the CDR3: TGTGCCAGCAGCCCGCCGGGGGGGTCCTTCTACGAGCAGTACTTC.

The CDR3 nucleotides are TGTGCCAGCTCACCACGGGTACTGAACCGGGACAGGGACGAAAAACTGTTTTTT. This codes for CASSPRVLNRDRDEKLFF. The chain couples TRBV18 to TRBJ1-4, with TRBD1 matching over 9 bases. This CDR3 is 18 amino acids long. After removal of 1 base from V and 8 bases from J, the junction contained 14 bases not matched to a gene. Germline assignment: CDR1 KGHSH and CDR2 LQKENI.

This clonotype was counted only a few times. The rearrangement joins TRBV10-2 to TRBJ1-2; D call uncertain. This CDR3 is 14 amino acids long. CDR1 and CDR2 (germline): WSHSY, SAAADI. V was clipped by 4 bases and J by 0 bases, with 9 bases between them. CDR3 nucleotide sequence: TGCGCCAGCAGTGTCGGGCACCCTAACTATGGCTACACCTTC. Its translation is CASSVGHPNYGYTF.

The chain is built from TRBV9 and TRBJ1-4; 8 nucleotides agree with TRBD1. V gave up 4 bases and J gave up 3 bases; unmatched junction bases: 2. Germline assignment: CDR1 SGDLS and CDR2 YYNGEE. The CDR3 is 14 amino acids. CDR3: CASSQGAANEKLFF. The CDR3 DNA sequence: TGTGCCAGCAGCCAGGGGGCGGCTAATGAAAAACTGTTTTTT.

In this sample, this clonotype turned up a few times. The chain couples TRBV11-3 to TRBJ2-1; no clear D gene. The V end was cut by 5 bases, the J end by 2 bases, with 13 bases between. This CDR3 comprises 15 residues. Germline lookup yields CDR1 SGHNT and CDR2 YENEEA. CDR3 protein: CASSGYLAPYNEQFF. The CDR3 DNA is TGTGCCAGCAGCGGCTACTTAGCCCCCTACAATGAGCAGTTCTTC.

This clonotype was seen only once. J is TRBJ2-7 and V is TRBV10-3, with a possible D match to TRBD1 (6 bases). V was clipped by 8 bases and J by 2 bases, with 7 bases between them. The CDR3 is made up of 11 amino acids. Germline values: CDR1 ENHRY, CDR2 SYGVKD. For the CDR3, the DNA is TGTGCCATCCGGGACACCTACGAGCAGTACGTC. Its translation is CAIRDTYEQYV.

A few counts support this clonotype. CDR3 in DNA: TGCGCCAGCAGCCAAGATATGGGATCTGGAAACACCATATATTTT. Residues: CASSQDMGSGNTIYF. This chain uses TRBV4-3 with TRBJ1-3, with unresolved D. Trimming stripped 0 bases from V and 1 base from J, with 7 bases between. Germline CDR1 and CDR2: LGHNA and YSLEER. This CDR3 is 15 amino acids long.

In this sample, this clonotype turned up many times. The chain uses TRBV20-1 and TRBJ1-1, with a weak D call TRBD1 (6 bases). The germline gives CDR1 DFQATT, CDR2 SNEGSKA (reference sequence). The CDR3 is 15 amino acids. V lost 0 bases, J lost 3 bases, and 14 bases lay in between. Written as DNA, the CDR3 is TGCAGTGCTAGAGATTGGAGGGGGGAGGACACTGAAGCTTTCTTT. It specifies CSARDWRGEDTEAFF.

Comment on this clonotype: A much larger clone differs from this one at a single base, so this may be a read error. The chain links TRBV7-8 to TRBJ2-1; TRBD1 matches at 9 bases. Looked up from germline, CDR1 is SGHVS and CDR2 is FQNEAQ. CDR3 size: 18 residues. This chain's CDR3 is CVSSYRLIRQGEDNEQFF. Here the CDR3 DNA reads TGTGTCAGCAGCTACCGTCTAATAAGACAGGGGGAGGACAATGAGCAGTTCTTC.

This rearrangement joins TRBV12-5 to TRBJ2-2, with 9 bases matching TRBD2. V was pared by 7 bases and J by 6 bases, with 6 bases of the junction left unmatched. Germline-derived CDR1 and CDR2 are LGHNT and FRNRAP. The CDR3 is made up of 14 amino acids. The CDR3 loop reads CASASGGPAGELFF. The CDR3 DNA reads as TGTGCTAGTGCGAGCGGGGGGCCGGCCGGGGAGCTGTTTTTT.

The chain combines TRBV19 with TRBJ2-3; possibly TRBD1 or TRBD2 for D (6 bases each). V was clipped by 8 bases and J by 2 bases, with 26 bases between them. From germline, CDR1 is LNHDA and CDR2 SQIVND (reference sequence). There are 18 residues in the CDR3. Here the CDR3 DNA reads TGTGCCAGTCGGGATCGGAGGGGGAATCGGGCAATCACAGATACGCAGTATTTT. Protein: CASRDRRGNRAITDTQYF.

The table lists this clonotype with a few counts. The chain has TRBV7-9 and TRBJ2-1; D is possibly TRBD1 (5 bases). Germline CDR1 reads SEHNR; CDR2 reads FQNEAQ (reference sequence). The V end was cut by 6 bases, the J end by 7 bases, with 13 bases between. The CDR3 is made up of 13 amino acids. CDR3 sequence reads: CASSFKGKNEQFF. As DNA, the CDR3 is TGTGCCAGCAGTTTTAAGGGGAAGAATGAGCAGTTCTTC.

The rearrangement uses TRBV12-3 or TRBV12-4 and TRBJ2-1, with no clear D. The length of the CDR3 is 15 residues. V was pared by 7 bases and J by 1 base, with 14 bases between. CDR3 sequence (DNA): TGTGCCAGCACTCACCTACTCAGGTCCTACAATGAGCAGTTCTTC. Translated: CASTHLLRSYNEQFF.

In its sample, this clonotype was seen many times. The chain employs TRBV7-9 and TRBJ1-6, with TRBD1 identical over 8 bases. The CDR3 length is 16 residues. CDR1 SEHNR and CDR2 FQNEAQ come from the germline V gene (reference sequence). The V gene end was trimmed by 4 bases and the J gene end by 3 bases; junction bases not matched to a gene: 5. The CDR3 nucleotides are TGTGCCAGCAGCTATACAGGGGGAGTCTATAATTCACCCCTCCACTTT. Residues: CASSYTGGVYNSPLHF.

In regard to this clonotype: The germline gene is not matched at one end of the junction; a read error may be the cause. The chain uses TRBV29-1 and TRBJ1-1; 9 nucleotides agree with TRBD1. The CDR3 has 14 residues. The germline V gene has CDR1 SQVTM and CDR2 ANQGSEA. CDR3 sequence reads: CSILRDRVNTEAFF. The CDR3 nucleotides are TGCAGCATACTCCGGGACAGGGTGAATACTGAAGCTTTCTTT.